Listed here is a single T cell receptor beta chain. As yet, its antigen is unknown. The DNA is omitted, as the CDR3 cannot be located on it reliably, and the CDR3 follows TCRdb's listing. This sample is part of a study of CD4 T cell repertoires in COVID-19. Whole-study results and caveats: In SARS-CoV and/or HKU1 spike cultures, between about 6 and 26% of SARS-CoV-2 clonotypes reappeared.

Some clones are missing from TCRdb's copy, which holds only in-frame ones; the method was immunoSEQ multiplex PCR. The data hold approximately 75,000 clones, with 80% to 90% observed a single time. Donors had recovered from mild-to-severe COVID-19. The memory T cells were sequenced right after ex vivo isolation, without culture. The CDR3 is 14 amino acids long, termini counted. Looked up from germline, CDR1 is SNHLY and CDR2 is FYNNEI. The sequence derives from a human donor who had COVID-19. The sample here was CD4+ T cells from peripheral blood, taken after recovery from COVID-19. The chain recombines TRBV2 with TRBJ1-1; the listed D gene, TRBD1, was not tested against the DNA. The CDR3: CASILGRMNTEAFF.